This T cell receptor (beta chain) emerged from a study of blood T cell repertoires in COVID-19 (TCRdb year 2020). Broadly, across the study: Samples from collaborators originated in the United States, Italy and Spain and spanned both the acute and convalescent phases of COVID-19. The prospective study material was composed of cDNA or gDNA derived from T cells, B-cell-depleted T cells, or PBMCs. The dataset comprised deeply sampled blood TCRbeta repertoires from subjects exposed to, actively infected with, or recovered from COVID-19. The repertoires were made available in a free public database intended to serve as a resource for research on the immune response to SARS-CoV-2. Samples came from the ongoing ImmuneRACE study (first 160 participants) plus 1,254 subjects from 6 global collaborators. A de-identified subject ID, COVID-19 status, age in years and sex were almost always included in the sample metadata. Where available, HLA class I and class II types were obtained from metadata supplied by the sample provider rather than from assay-based typing.

What the authors observed across the whole study: How much clinical and demographic metadata was included differed by source and by participant, and the metadata was provided uncurated.

Taken from cysteine to phenylalanine, the CDR3 has 15 residues. The entry retains the CDR3 DNA only, 45 bases that are in frame from base 1. At the junction V is shortened by 3 bases and J by 4 bases; bases outside the gene matches: 3. For CDR1 and CDR2, the germline V gene lists SGDLS and YYNGEE. Each collaborating institution followed its own protocols to collect whole blood in K2EDTA tubes. For TCRbeta analysis, collaborators shipped samples as frozen whole blood, isolated PBMCs, or DNA extracted from either of those sample types. The immunoSEQ Assay, a bias-controlled multiplex PCR, was used to amplify TCRbeta CDR3 regions from genomic DNA. Turning to the authors' computational methods: The number of nucleated cells in each sample was estimated by amplification of reference gene primers within the assay. To quantify the absolute abundance of each unique TCRbeta CDR3 rearrangement, sequence reads were collapsed and filtered. For each sample, productive Simpson clonality was calculated as the square root of Simpson's diversity index over productive rearrangements. The clones in this table, taken by TCRdb from immuneACCESS, are in-frame only. Not every clone is retained; where verified, under half of the shortfall comes from an unresolved V gene, and the cause of the rest is unknown. The D gene and trimming were derived from the DNA, and the V and J assignments and clone size from that table. The sample has roughly 140,000 clones on record, approximately 85% of them singletons. The top ten hold over 2.5% of the sample.

As regards this clone: Its antigen specificity is not known. No qualities accompany the bases; no much larger clone lies one base away.

The sequence came from a man aged 50 or older with acute or convalescent COVID-19. The chain is made from TRBV9 and TRBJ2-1; 11 of the junction bases match TRBD2. Sequencing was performed on peripheral blood. The CDR3 reads as follows: CASSERTSGYNEQFF. The sequence in DNA is TGTGCCAGCAGCGAGAGGACTAGCGGGTACAATGAGCAGTTCTTC. Beyond the CDR3, the reference TRBV9 and TRBJ2-1 genes provide the residues; the full variable domain reads: DSGVTQTPKHLITATGQRVTLRCSPRSGDLSVYWYQQSLDQGLQFLIQYYNGEERAKGNILERFSAQQFPDLHSELNLSSLELGDSALYFCASSERTSGYNEQFFGPGTRLTVL.